This T cell receptor (beta chain) appears in the sequencing data of a study of shared clonotypes between healthy human individuals (dated by TCRdb to about 2020). The study in broad terms: Two women and three men aged 18 to 49 years were included in the cohort. Libraries were prepared and TCR repertoires were sequenced by different laboratories using diverse techniques, in order to increase sequencing depth and limit assay-specific biases. To estimate repertoire size and how much clonotypes are shared between individuals, the study performed deep sequencing of blood TCR repertoires from five healthy adults. Each donor's leukapheresis produced roughly between roughly 0.94 and 9.5 billion PBMCs.

Results the study describes overall, beyond this receptor: Pairwise subsampling indicated that sequencing depth was expected to affect the degree of clonotype sharing among donors. Sampling was restricted to blood, and TCR repertoires in tissue are likely to differ from TCR repertoires in blood. Because the study included a small number of donors, the genetic and exposure-history diversity represented was limited.

Using the deep immunoSEQ assay, TCR CDR3 regions were amplified from genomic DNA by multiplex PCR. Genomic DNA extracted from each cell subset was distributed evenly over all wells of several immunoSEQ 96-well plates, and each plate served as one replicate. For unsorted PBMC, roughly 300 ng of genomic DNA, equivalent to around 30,000 T cell genomes, went into each replicate PCR. Genomic DNA from unsorted PBMC was sequenced over ten immunoSEQ deep assay plates. The purified libraries were quantified using a Qubit 3.0 fluorometer, sized with a Bioanalyzer 2100, and then quantified again using the KAPA Library Quantification kit. A separate single-read 150-cycle Illumina NextSeq 550 flow cell was used to sequence each immunoSEQ 96-well plate. The paper's processing steps were these. Because the immunoSEQ output included only junctional sequences and no quality scores, the filtering could not be the same as the filtering used for full-length reads. Sequences were annotated with PyIR, a Python wrapper for IgBLAST v1.9, and V/J genes and CDR3 were assigned using IMGT germline references. Reads were removed for weak V/J assignments (E-value above 1e-6), missing CDR3, stop codons, out-of-frame junctions, or ambiguous translated residues. V3J clonotypes were defined as sequences sharing the same inferred V gene, J gene, and CDR3 amino acid sequence. The percentage overlap between two repertoires was calculated by dividing the number of shared unique clonotypes by the size of the smaller repertoire. Three approaches were used to assess repertoire richness: RTK rarefaction, the Chao1 estimator, and Recon v2.1 estimates of unobserved clonotypes. TCRdb limited this immuneACCESS table to in-frame rearrangements with V and J called. A share of clones is missing; checked studies link under half to unresolved V genes, and the rest is unexplained. V and J calls and clone size come straight from that table; D and trimming were deduced from the DNA. For this sample there are around 440,000 clones; approximately 71% appear just once. The ten top clones hold about 12% of the sample.

The CDR3 numbers 14 residues from cysteine through phenylalanine. Just CDR3 DNA is preserved here, 42 bases in frame from base 1. CDR1 and CDR2 (SSHAT, FNYEAQ) derive from the germline V gene (reference sequence). The donors were healthy, HIV-negative adults with no recently reported acute infections or vaccinations. Every donor was a Caucasian adult living in Nashville, Tennessee, USA. In the unsorted samples, approximately 82 million PBMCs were counted, and genomic DNA was extracted using the QIAamp DNA Blood Mini kit. After blood collection by leukapheresis, PBMCs were isolated using Ficoll-Histopaque density gradient centrifugation and then cryopreserved in the vapor phase of liquid nitrogen. Concerning this clone itself: It lacks a known antigen. A read error is possible here, since a much larger clone lies one base away.

The chain uses TRBV7-7 and TRBJ2-5; a confident D gene designation cannot be given. Sequencing used PBMCs. The receptor's source is a woman aged 40 to 55 in good health. Some clones in this sample may be carry-over from other donors' samples. DNA sequence: TGTGCCAGCAGCTTTGGGCAGGCGGCAGAGATCCAGTACTTC. This is translated as CASSFGQAAEIQYF.